What follows describes a single T cell receptor (beta chain). The antigen is not known. The record originates from a study of T cells in localized non-small cell lung cancer. CDR3 length: 14 amino acids. Germline V lookup: CDR1 SGHAT, CDR2 FQNNGV. With 5 bases clipped from V and 0 bases from J, the junction kept 3 bases outside the gene matches. Profiled with immunoSEQ multiplex PCR; TCRdb holds only in-frame clones, not every one. The sample lists 40,000 to 65,000 clones, approximately 80% occurring once. Findings and caveats of the study: Uninvolved adjacent lung had more T cell clonality than any other tissue, topping tumor.

The sequences come from peripheral blood mononuclear cells, collected before any cancer treatment. This chain links TRBV11-2 with TRBJ2-7; 8 nucleotides line up with TRBD1. The source is a man aged 35 to 69 with stage III lung adenocarcinoma. The chain's CDR3 is CASSRDRSSYEQYF. The CDR3 region has the DNA TGTGCCAGCAGCCGGGACAGGAGCTCCTACGAGCAGTACTTC.